Below, 32 T cell receptor beta chains from the same sample are listed, as sequenced in a study of blood T cell repertoires in COVID-19. Data came from immunoSEQ multiplex PCR; TCRdb stores just in-frame clones and leaves some out. The top ten hold more than 0.25% of the sample, which has 650,000 to 800,000 clones, 80% to 90% seen once. Input material: peripheral blood. The receptors were gathered from a woman aged 18-35 years with acute or convalescent COVID-19.

V is TRBV12-3 or TRBV12-4 and J is TRBJ2-7; a weak D match, TRBD2 (5 bases). Trimming stripped 6 bases from V and 4 bases from J, with 10 bases between. CDR3 length: 12 residues. CDR3 loop: CASRLRGYEQYF. DNA of the CDR3: TGTGCCAGCAGATTGCGCGGGTACGAGCAGTACTTC.

The chain joins TRBV27 to TRBJ1-6, with TRBD1 matching over 7 bases. The CDR3 sequence is 16 residues long. Germline assignment: CDR1 MNHEY and CDR2 SMNVEV (reference sequence). The junction had 11 bases not matched to a gene; V was cut back by 5 bases and J by 7 bases. CDR3 coding DNA: TGTGCCAGCAGTCTCCTTAGTGGGGGACAGAATTCACCCCTCCACTTT. Its protein product is CASSLLSGGQNSPLHF.

The V and J genes are TRBV6-2 or TRBV6-3 and TRBJ2-1; 15 bases are a match to TRBD2. In germline, CDR1 is MNHEY, CDR2 SVGEGT. The V segment lost 3 bases and the J segment 3 bases; nucleotides outside the gene matches: 6. The CDR3 has 18 residues. CDR3 region: CASSYGLAGGLGYNEQFF. The CDR3 DNA reads TGTGCCAGCAGTTATGGACTAGCGGGGGGGCTGGGCTACAATGAGCAGTTCTTC.

The chain links TRBV29-1 to TRBJ1-1; 9 bases are shared with TRBD1. CDR1 SQVTM and CDR2 ANQGSEA come from the germline V gene. The V gene end was trimmed by 7 bases and the J gene end by 1 base; junction bases not matched to a gene: 4. This CDR3 region has 13 residues. The CDR3 DNA sequence: TGCAGCGCCAGGGACAGGGAGAACACTGAAGCTTTCTTT. Its translation: CSARDRENTEAFF. Filled out from reference TRBV29-1 and TRBJ1-1, the complete variable domain reads SAVISQKPSRDICQRGTSLTIQCQVDSQVTMMFWYRQQPGQSLTLIATANQGSEATYESGFVIDKFPISRPNLTFSTLTVSNMSPEDSSIYLCSARDRENTEAFFGQGTRLTVV.

This chain joins TRBV7-9 and TRBJ2-3; D is uncertain. V shed 6 bases and J shed 4 bases, with 8 bases lying between them. Germline V gene data show CDR1 as SEHNR and CDR2 as FQNEAQ (reference sequence). The CDR3 covers 12 residues. CDR3 sequence: CASSSSSDTQYF. The DNA of the CDR3 is TGTGCCAGCAGTTCCAGTTCAGATACGCAGTATTTT.

This rearrangement joins TRBV7-2 to TRBJ2-7; D may be TRBD2 (6 bases). Trimming removed 2 bases from V and 4 bases from J, with 12 bases in between. CDR1 is SGHTA, CDR2 FQGNSA, per germline. The CDR3 totals 14 residues. This chain's CDR3 is CASSLRWAGYEQYF. For the CDR3, the DNA is TGTGCCAGCAGCTTACGGTGGGCGGGATACGAGCAGTACTTC. Together with reference TRBV7-2 and TRBJ2-7, the CDR3 gives the full variable domain: GAGVSQSPSNKVTEKGKDVELRCDPISGHTALYWYRQSLGQGLEFLIYFQGNSAPDKSGLPSDRFSAERTGGSVSTLTIQRTQQEDSAVYLCASSLRWAGYEQYFGPGTRLTVT.

V is TRBV19 and J is TRBJ1-1, with unresolved D. The ends were cut back, 1 base at V and 5 bases at J, with 8 bases in the middle. Germline V CDR1 and CDR2: LNHDA, SQIVND (reference sequence). This CDR3 has 13 amino acids. The CDR3 here is CASSIAAGTEAFF. CDR3 bases: TGTGCCAGTAGTATAGCAGCAGGTACTGAAGCTTTCTTT. Combining the CDR3 with reference TRBV19 and TRBJ1-1 gives the whole variable domain DGGITQSPKYLFRKEGQNVTLSCEQNLNHDAMYWYRQDPGQGLRLIYYSQIVNDFQKGDIAEGYSVSREKKESFPLTVTSAQKNPTAFYLCASSIAAGTEAFFGQGTRLTVV.

The DNA for the CDR3 is TGTGCCAGCAGCAAAGTGCGACAGGAGGTTGGTCAGCCCCAGCATTTT. As protein: CASSKVRQEVGQPQHF. The rearrangement links TRBV21-1 to TRBJ1-5; the table assigns TRBD1, which was not confirmed against the DNA. TRBV21-1 is a pseudogene. The CDR3 length is 16 residues.

The chain has TRBV9 and TRBJ2-7, with TRBD1 identical over 7 bases. The CDR3 extends over 13 amino acids. Germline loops: CDR1 SGDLS, CDR2 YYNGEE. V gave up 4 bases and J gave up 2 bases; unmatched junction bases: 3. CDR3 residues: CASSPDRTYEQYF. The CDR3 DNA sequence: TGTGCCAGCAGCCCGGACAGGACCTACGAGCAGTACTTC. Combining the CDR3 with reference TRBV9 and TRBJ2-7 gives the whole variable domain DSGVTQTPKHLITATGQRVTLRCSPRSGDLSVYWYQQSLDQGLQFLIQYYNGEERAKGNILERFSAQQFPDLHSELNLSSLELGDSALYFCASSPDRTYEQYFGPGTRLTVT.

This chain uses TRBV9 with TRBJ2-7, with 7 positions matching TRBD1. Germline assignment: CDR1 SGDLS and CDR2 YYNGEE. The CDR3 is made up of 15 amino acids. J was trimmed by 3 bases and V by 1 base; bases with no gene match: 7. CDR3 coding DNA: TGTGCCAGCAGCGTATCACAGGGGACACGCTACGAGCAGTACTTC. Amino acid sequence: CASSVSQGTRYEQYF.

The chain recombines TRBV12-5 with TRBJ1-3; D not resolved. Germline V gene data show CDR1 as LGHNT and CDR2 as FRNRAP. V lost 6 bases, J lost 6 bases, and 9 bases lay in between. The CDR3 consists of 12 residues. The CDR3 DNA reads as TGTGCTAGTGGCAGAGCGGAAAACACCATATATTTT. Its translation: CASGRAENTIYF.

The V call is TRBV11-2, the J call TRBJ2-7; tentative D call: TRBD1 (5 bases). V lost 3 bases and J 3 bases, leaving 9 bases between the germline ends. Looked up from germline, CDR1 is SGHAT and CDR2 is FQNNGV. The CDR3 length is 13 residues. The CDR3 spells CASSFRQIYEQYF. The DNA for the CDR3 is TGTGCCAGCAGCTTTAGACAGATCTACGAGCAGTACTTC.

The V and J genes are TRBV20-1 and TRBJ1-2; 8 positions agree with TRBD1. V lost 5 bases to trimming and J lost 8 bases; unmatched junction nucleotides: 4. The germline gives CDR1 DFQATT, CDR2 SNEGSKA (reference sequence). The CDR3 contains 11 residues. The CDR3 DNA reads TGCAGTGCTCTGACAGGGGTCGGCTACACCTTC. Translation: CSALTGVGYTF.

The chain uses TRBV5-1 and TRBJ2-5, with D possibly matching TRBD2 (7 bases). The CDR3 has 14 residues. V gave up 4 bases and J gave up 5 bases, with 15 bases separating them. The germline CDR1 and CDR2 sequences are SGHRS and YFSETQ. CDR3 in DNA: TGCGCCAGCAGCAGCGGGACACTGGGTGAGACCCAGTACTTC. It encodes CASSSGTLGETQYF.

V and J are TRBV7-9 and TRBJ1-6, with a tentative D call TRBD1 (5 bases). The length of the CDR3 is 14 residues. Germline V gives CDR1 SEHNR, CDR2 FQNEAQ (reference sequence). Trimming left V 4 bases short and J 5 bases short, with 9 bases between. CDR3 DNA sequence: TGTGCCAGCAGCTCCCGACAGCATAATTCACCCCTCCACTTT. This sequence encodes CASSSRQHNSPLHF.

This chain uses TRBV27 with TRBJ2-7, with D hard to call. V lost 7 bases and J 1 base, leaving 11 bases between the germline ends. The CDR3 spans 13 residues. CDR1 MNHEY and CDR2 SMNVEV come from the germline V gene (reference sequence). The CDR3 protein is CASIAENSYEQYF. DNA for the CDR3: TGTGCCAGCATTGCAGAAAATTCCTACGAGCAGTACTTC.

The V and J genes are TRBV20-1 and TRBJ2-3, with unresolved D. This CDR3 has 13 residues. V was clipped by 3 bases and J by 2 bases, with 9 bases between them. Germline V gene data show CDR1 as DFQATT and CDR2 as SNEGSKA (reference sequence). CDR3 DNA sequence: TGCAGTGCTAGTCTAGTTGTCACAGATACGCAGTATTTT. Its protein product is CSASLVVTDTQYF.

The genes are TRBV6-5 and TRBJ2-1; no clear D. The germline CDR1 and CDR2 sequences are MNHEY and SVGAGI. V was trimmed by 6 bases and J by 5 bases, leaving 8 bases between them. This CDR3 is 12 amino acids long. The CDR3 DNA reads TGTGCCAGCAGCACCTCAGACAATGAGCAGTTCTTC. This gives the protein CASSTSDNEQFF.

A word on this clone: Distinct nucleotide sequences in the sample also encode this CDR3. The chain combines TRBV11-2 with TRBJ1-2; unclear D gene. Germline V gives CDR1 SGHAT, CDR2 FQNNGV. V was clipped by 0 bases and J by 6 bases, with 8 bases between them. The CDR3 is made up of 13 amino acids. CDR3 region: CASSLDRGDGYTF. The CDR3 nucleotides are TGTGCCAGCAGCTTAGATCGCGGGGATGGCTACACCTTC.

The V call is TRBV4-1, the J call TRBJ2-1; 8 bases line up with TRBD2. Trimming cost V 4 bases and J 13 bases; bases outside gene matches: 9. The CDR3 is 13 residues long. Looked up from germline, CDR1 is MGHRA and CDR2 is YSYEKL. CDR3 sequence reads: CASSPLRLATQFF. DNA for the CDR3: TGCGCCAGCAGCCCGCTTAGACTAGCGACCCAGTTCTTC.

This clone came up once. This chain uses TRBV11-2 with TRBJ1-4; TRBD1 might be the D (6 bases). Germline V CDR1 and CDR2: SGHAT, FQNNGV. CDR3 size: 13 residues. V lost 2 bases and J 8 bases, leaving 9 bases between the germline ends. In nucleotides, the CDR3 is TGTGCCAGCAGCTTATACAGGGAGGAAAAACTGTTTTTT. Translating gives CASSLYREEKLFF.

DNA of the CDR3: TGTGCCAGCAGCCAACCAACTGGGACAGTGGAAGGCTACACCTTC. It is translated as CASSQPTGTVEGYTF. The chain joins TRBV4-2 to TRBJ1-2, with TRBD1 matching 7 bases. V was pared by 2 bases and J by 8 bases, with 11 bases of the junction left unmatched. The CDR3 runs 15 residues. Germline CDR1 LGHNA, CDR2 YNFKEQ.

The CDR3 nucleotides read TGTGCCTGGAGTCTGGGGGGGTACTATGGCTACACCTTC. Its protein is CAWSLGGYYGYTF. The gene calls are TRBV30 and TRBJ1-2; TRBD1 might be the D (5 bases). V dropped 2 bases and J dropped 3 bases, with 10 bases sitting between them. Looked up from germline, CDR1 is GTSNPN and CDR2 is SVGIG (reference sequence). CDR3 length: 13 amino acids.

The gene calls are TRBV5-6 and TRBJ1-4; 9 nucleotides agree with TRBD1. The CDR3 is made up of 15 amino acids. Trimming at V came to 2 bases and at J to 6 bases, leaving 5 bases not matched to a gene. Per germline, CDR1 SGHDT and CDR2 YYEEEE. DNA for the CDR3: TGTGCCAGCAGCTTAGGGGACAGGGATTATGAAAAACTGTTTTTT. Protein product: CASSLGDRDYEKLFF.

The chain is built from TRBV27 and TRBJ1-1; 8 nucleotides align to TRBD1. The CDR3 contains 17 residues. Germline V lookup: CDR1 MNHEY, CDR2 SMNVEV (reference sequence). V shed 1 base, J shed 7 bases, and the junction held 14 bases outside the gene matches. CDR3 region: CASSLFGRGQGAGEAFF. The CDR3 DNA is TGTGCCAGCAGTTTATTCGGTAGAGGGCAGGGGGCGGGTGAAGCTTTCTTT.

The chain has TRBV30 and TRBJ1-3; 7 positions agree with TRBD1. The CDR3 extends over 15 amino acids. Trimming removed 6 bases from V and 2 bases from J; junction bases left unmatched: 10. The germline V gene has CDR1 GTSNPN and CDR2 SVGIG (reference sequence). The CDR3 coding sequence is TGTGCCTGCATCACCACGGACAGGCCTGGAAACACCATATATTTT. Protein sequence: CACITTDRPGNTIYF.

CDR3 DNA sequence: TGTGCCAGCAGTCCCGATCCCTCCGGGAAACTGTTTTTT. Translated, it gives CASSPDPSGKLFF. This chain uses TRBV3-1 (or the pseudogene TRBV3-2) with TRBJ1-4; D uncertain. The ends were cut back, 6 bases at V and 11 bases at J, with 16 bases in the middle. Germline CDR1 LGHDT, CDR2 YNNKEL (reference sequence). The CDR3 length is 13 residues.

V is TRBV2 and J is TRBJ1-1; 7 nucleotides agree with TRBD1. The CDR3 spans 13 residues. The V and J ends lost 4 bases and 8 bases, in that order; junction bases with no gene match: 7. Looked up from germline, CDR1 is SNHLY and CDR2 is FYNNEI. The CDR3 region is CASSGGTVSEAFF. The CDR3 nucleotides read TGTGCCAGCAGTGGGGGGACAGTCTCGGAAGCTTTCTTT.

This clone appeared a few times. This CDR3 is CASSLGQGGTEAFF. Here the CDR3 DNA reads TGTGCCAGCAGCCTGGGACAGGGTGGCACTGAAGCTTTCTTT. The genes are TRBV3-1 (or the pseudogene TRBV3-2) and TRBJ1-1; 9 nucleotides align to TRBD1. The CDR3 spans 14 residues. The J segment lost 4 bases and the V segment lost 4 bases, leaving 4 bases of the junction unmatched. Germline V gives CDR1 LGHDT, CDR2 YNNKEL (reference sequence).

This clone appeared a single time. The chain links TRBV5-1 to TRBJ1-5; D perhaps matches TRBD1 (5 bases). CDR3 length: 13 residues. V lost 8 bases and J 4 bases, leaving 13 bases between the germline ends. Germline loops: CDR1 SGHRS, CDR2 YFSETQ. CDR3 nucleotides: TGCGCCAGAAGACAGAGGACAAATCAGCCCCAGCATTTT. It codes for CARRQRTNQPQHF.

This sequence joins TRBV6-5 and TRBJ2-1; D might be TRBD1 (5 bases). Deletions cut 6 bases from V and 7 bases from J, with 13 bases between. Germline V lookup: CDR1 MNHEY, CDR2 SVGAGI. This CDR3 comprises 13 residues. CDR3 sequence reads: CASRPPGQNEQFF. The CDR3 DNA is TGTGCCAGCAGGCCTCCTGGACAAAATGAGCAGTTCTTC.

This rearrangement joins TRBV11-3 to TRBJ1-2; 11 bases are shared with TRBD1. The J segment lost 2 bases and the V segment lost 0 bases, leaving 2 bases of the junction unmatched. The germline V gene has CDR1 SGHNT and CDR2 YENEEA. The CDR3 covers 16 residues. Here the CDR3 reads CASSLDRDRGNYGYTF. CDR3 bases: TGTGCCAGCAGCTTAGACCGGGACAGGGGGAACTATGGCTACACCTTC.